This entry lists 32 T cell receptor beta chains sequenced from one sample in a study of shared clonotypes between healthy human individuals. TCRdb's table, derived via immunoSEQ multiplex PCR, lists solely in-frame clones and lacks some. The table lists hundreds of thousands of clones, approximately 79% of them singletons. Sequenced sample: memory CD4+ T cells sorted from blood. Subset meaning: CD45RA-negative fraction. These receptors came from a young man in good health.

This clone appeared a single time. The rearrangement uses TRBV6-6 and TRBJ2-1, with D possibly TRBD1 on 5 matching bases. This CDR3 region has 13 residues. Trimming removed 6 bases at V and 1 base at J, with 7 bases between. CDR1 is MNHNY and CDR2 is SVGAGI in the germline V gene (reference sequence). The CDR3: CASRGVSYNEQFF. In DNA form, the CDR3 reads TGTGCCAGCAGAGGGGTTTCCTACAATGAGCAGTTCTTC.

The chain combines TRBV2 with TRBJ1-6; D unclear. Germline CDR1 SNHLY, CDR2 FYNNEI. CDR3 length: 14 residues. Deletions cut 6 bases from V and 8 bases from J, with 14 bases between. CDR3 protein: CASRMDMADSPLHF. The CDR3 DNA reads TGTGCCAGCAGGATGGATATGGCGGATTCACCCCTCCACTTT.

The chain carries TRBV18 and TRBJ2-3; TRBD2 matches 10 bases. J gave up 6 bases and V 5 bases, and 8 bases lay outside the gene matches. Germline V gene sequence: CDR1 KGHSH, CDR2 LQKENI. CDR3 size: 15 residues. CDR3 DNA sequence: TGTGCCAGCTCATCCGTAGCGGGAGGCTCGGATACGCAGTATTTT. The encoded protein is CASSSVAGGSDTQYF.

As concerns this clone: A read error is likely, as this CDR3 ends without the conserved phenylalanine or tryptophan. The chain is built from TRBV2 and TRBJ1-1, with D possibly TRBD1 on 5 matching bases. V was clipped by 7 bases and J by 0 bases, with 21 bases between them. The CDR3 has 17 amino acids. Germline loops: CDR1 SNHLY, CDR2 FYNNEI. CDR3 nucleotide sequence: TGTGCCAGCATCAACCCCGGGGCGGGCAGCATGAACACTGAAGCTTTCCTT. Translated, it gives CASINPGAGSMNTEAFL.

The chain joins TRBV7-2 to TRBJ2-7, with D maybe TRBD1 (6 bases). The CDR3 extends over 15 amino acids. Trimming took 1 base from V and 3 from J, leaving 13 bases between them. Germline V lookup: CDR1 SGHTA, CDR2 FQGNSA. This chain's CDR3 is CASSLGGTPNYEQYF. As DNA, the CDR3 is TGTGCCAGCAGCTTAGGGGGGACACCTAACTACGAGCAGTACTTC.

This clone has a handful of counts. V usage is TRBV27 and J usage is TRBJ2-7, with 12 bases aligning to TRBD2. V trimming: 5 bases; J trimming: 5 bases; junction bases outside the gene matches: 10. CDR1 MNHEY and CDR2 SMNVEV come from the germline V gene (reference sequence). This CDR3 spans 16 amino acids. The CDR3: CASSPVSSGRAHEQYF. CDR3 DNA: TGTGCCAGCAGTCCAGTATCTAGCGGGAGGGCCCACGAGCAGTACTTC.

This chain connects TRBV20-1 to TRBJ2-7, with D unclear. Trimming left V 7 bases short and J 1 base short, with 8 bases between. From germline, CDR1 is DFQATT and CDR2 SNEGSKA (reference sequence). This CDR3 contains 11 residues. The CDR3 loop reads CSVPQSYEQYF. The CDR3 nucleotides are TGCAGTGTCCCCCAATCCTACGAGCAGTACTTC.

The chain combines TRBV28 with TRBJ2-1; TRBD2 matches at 12 bases. Trimming cost V 6 bases and J 5 bases; bases outside gene matches: 11. There are 17 residues in the CDR3. From germline, CDR1 is MDHEN and CDR2 SYDVKM. Here the CDR3 reads CASSPRLAGVVDNEQFF. The DNA of the CDR3 is TGTGCCAGCAGCCCCAGACTAGCGGGAGTTGTTGACAATGAGCAGTTCTTC.

This clone was counted at least ten times. J is TRBJ1-2 and V is TRBV6-1, with D maybe TRBD1 (5 bases). V shed 8 bases and J shed 4 bases, with 14 bases lying between them. This CDR3 comprises 13 residues. CDR1 MNHNS and CDR2 SASEGT come from the germline V gene. The CDR3 coding sequence is TGTGCCAGCCAACCCTTGGGGCTCTATGGCTACACCTTC. Residues: CASQPLGLYGYTF.

The V and J genes are TRBV18 and TRBJ1-5; weak D call: TRBD1 (6 bases). This CDR3 is 16 amino acids long. The germline V gene encodes CDR1 KGHSH and CDR2 LQKENI. The V end was cut by 3 bases, the J end by 0 bases, with 12 bases between. The CDR3 DNA reads as TGTGCCAGCTCACCTGGGTCCAGGGGTAGCAATCAGCCCCAGCATTTT. It yields the protein CASSPGSRGSNQPQHF.

The chain couples TRBV20-1 to TRBJ2-7; D unresolved. V dropped 5 bases and J dropped 4 bases, with 6 bases sitting between them. The CDR3 consists of 10 residues. In germline, CDR1 is DFQATT, CDR2 SNEGSKA (reference sequence). DNA of the CDR3: TGCAGTGCTTACGAATACGAGCAGTACTTC. Residues: CSAYEYEQYF.

The V gene is TRBV28, the J gene TRBJ2-7, with 10 bases aligning to TRBD2. The CDR3 extends over 19 amino acids. The V segment lost 6 bases and the J segment 7 bases; nucleotides outside the gene matches: 24. Germline assignment: CDR1 MDHEN and CDR2 SYDVKM. The CDR3 DNA is TGTGCCAGCAGACCTACCGGGACTAGCGACTCCTTCCTCCTACGGGAGCAGTACTTC. Protein product: CASRPTGTSDSFLLREQYF.

The chain is built from TRBV19 and TRBJ1-4, with D tentatively TRBD1 (5 bases). The CDR3 contains 13 residues. V shed 7 bases and J shed 7 bases, with 13 bases lying between them. The germline CDR1 and CDR2 sequences are LNHDA and SQIVND (reference sequence). CDR3 sequence: CASTRQGVEKLFF. The CDR3 DNA follows: TGTGCCAGTACCCGCCAGGGTGTTGAAAAACTGTTTTTT.

The chain carries TRBV14 and TRBJ2-1; D call uncertain. The CDR3 is 13 residues long. The germline gives CDR1 SGHDN, CDR2 FVKESK. Trimming removed 1 base from V and 7 bases from J, with 8 bases in between. The CDR3 DNA follows: TGTGCCAGCAGCCAAGTAGTAGGGAATGAGCAGTTCTTC. This sequence encodes CASSQVVGNEQFF.

The genes are TRBV30 and TRBJ2-2; D gene unclear. The germline V and J ends were trimmed by 0 bases and 5 bases, with 7 bases remaining between them. CDR1 and CDR2 from the germline V gene are GTSNPN and SVGIG (reference sequence). CDR3 length: 13 amino acids. The CDR3 reads CAWSVSTTGELFF. For the CDR3, the DNA is TGTGCCTGGAGTGTGTCAACTACCGGGGAGCTGTTTTTT.

Comments on this clone: The junction differs from germline at one of its ends, possibly a read error. V and J are TRBV5-1 and TRBJ2-2; weak D call: TRBD2 (6 bases). The CDR3 spans 13 residues. CDR1 is SGHRS, CDR2 YFSETQ, per germline. In DNA, the CDR3 is TGCGCCAGCAGGTTGGACTATTACGGGGAGCTGTTTTTT. This codes for CASRLDYYGELFF.

CDR3 amino acids: CASDRTHEQYF. The DNA for the CDR3 is TGTGCCAGCGACAGAACCCACGAGCAGTACTTC. V usage is TRBV6-1 and J usage is TRBJ2-7; D might be TRBD1 (5 bases). The CDR3 contains 11 residues. V shed 8 bases and J shed 5 bases, with 10 bases lying between them. The germline CDR1 and CDR2 sequences are MNHNS and SASEGT.

The genes are TRBV2 and TRBJ2-2, with a weak D call TRBD1 (6 bases). V shed 3 bases and J shed 1 base, with 12 bases lying between them. The CDR3 sequence is 16 residues long. The germline V gene encodes CDR1 SNHLY and CDR2 FYNNEI. CDR3 bases: TGTGCCAGCAGTGATCGGCAGGGGAGGAACACCGGGGAGCTGTTTTTT. Its protein product is CASSDRQGRNTGELFF.

V is TRBV6-5 and J is TRBJ1-1; D perhaps matches TRBD1 (6 bases). V lost 6 bases to trimming and J lost 1 base, with 12 bases between them. The CDR3 contains 14 residues. Germline V lookup: CDR1 MNHEY, CDR2 SVGAGI. The CDR3 nucleotides read TGTGCCAGCAGACCCAGGGGAGGGAACACTGAAGCTTTCTTT. Encoded protein: CASRPRGGNTEAFF.

V and J are TRBV7-2 and TRBJ2-2; 15 bases agree with TRBD2. The V gene end was trimmed by 6 bases and the J gene end by 7 bases; junction bases not matched to a gene: 6. The CDR3 totals 16 residues. CDR1 SGHTA and CDR2 FQGNSA come from the germline V gene. Here the CDR3 reads CASRGLAGGHHGELFF. The DNA of the CDR3 is TGTGCCAGCAGAGGACTAGCGGGAGGGCATCACGGGGAGCTGTTTTTT. Variable domain in full (rest from reference TRBV7-2 and TRBJ2-2): GAGVSQSPSNKVTEKGKDVELRCDPISGHTALYWYRQSLGQGLEFLIYFQGNSAPDKSGLPSDRFSAERTGGSVSTLTIQRTQQEDSAVYLCASRGLAGGHHGELFFGEGSRLTVL.

The V call is TRBV5-6, the J call TRBJ2-7; no reliable D call. V dropped 1 base and J dropped 0 bases, with 8 bases sitting between them. The CDR3 has 14 residues. The germline V gene has CDR1 SGHDT and CDR2 YYEEEE. The CDR3: CASSLLASSYEQYF. CDR3 bases: TGTGCCAGCAGCTTGTTGGCTAGCTCCTACGAGCAGTACTTC.

This clone was found once. V is TRBV11-2 and J is TRBJ2-7; D is perhaps TRBD1 or TRBD2 (5 bases each). Trimming took off 2 bases at V and 4 bases at J, with 9 bases between the two ends. Germline V gene data show CDR1 as SGHAT and CDR2 as FQNNGV. CDR3 length: 13 amino acids. As DNA, the CDR3 is TGTGCCAGCAGCTTAAGAGGGGCGTACGAGCAGTACTTC. Protein: CASSLRGAYEQYF.

The rearrangement joins TRBV6-6 to TRBJ1-1; D is unresolved. The germline V and J ends were trimmed by 3 bases and 1 base, with 9 bases remaining between them. CDR1 and CDR2 (germline): MNHNY, SVGAGI (reference sequence). CDR3 length: 14 residues. DNA of the CDR3: TGTGCCAGCAGTTATGTTTGGGGGAACACTGAAGCTTTCTTT. Translated, it gives CASSYVWGNTEAFF.

This clone was detected once. The V call is TRBV6-1, the J call TRBJ2-5, with no clear D. CDR1 is MNHNS and CDR2 is SASEGT in the germline V gene. This CDR3 has 15 residues. Between the trimmed V and J ends, which lost 4 bases and 5 bases, there was a span of 17 bases. CDR3 DNA sequence: TGTGCCAGCAGTGTGCAACGGAGATTCGGTGAGACCCAGTACTTC. This codes for CASSVQRRFGETQYF.

CDR3: CALLEIAGPRKNTEAFF. CDR3 in DNA: TGTGCCTTACTTGAAATAGCGGGACCCAGGAAAAACACTGAAGCTTTCTTT. The V and J genes are TRBV30 and TRBJ1-1, with a tentative D call TRBD1 (5 bases). The V gene's germline CDR1 is GTSNPN and CDR2 SVGIG (reference sequence). V was cut by 7 bases and J by 2 bases, with 26 bases left in between. The CDR3 has 17 amino acids.

The gene calls are TRBV18 and TRBJ1-1; the D is unclear. Between the trimmed V and J ends, which lost 2 bases and 3 bases, there was a span of 16 bases. This CDR3 has 16 residues. Per the germline V gene, CDR1 is KGHSH and CDR2 is LQKENI. The CDR3 nucleotides read TGTGCCAGCTCACCATTACCTACACAGATGGACACTGAAGCTTTCTTT. It translates to CASSPLPTQMDTEAFF.

A note on this clone: A much larger clone differs by one base, so this may be a read error. V gene TRBV5-5 combines with J gene TRBJ2-1, with TRBD2 matching 11 bases. V dropped 3 bases and J dropped 3; count of bases not matched to a gene: 2. CDR1 is SGHKS and CDR2 is YYEKEE in the germline V gene (reference sequence). This CDR3 has 15 amino acids. CDR3 amino acids: CASSSGTSGYNEQFF. DNA for the CDR3: TGTGCCAGCAGCTCCGGGACTAGCGGCTACAATGAGCAGTTCTTC.

This clone was picked up many times. The chain recombines TRBV7-9 with TRBJ2-7; tentative D call: TRBD2 (5 bases). This CDR3 contains 13 residues. The germline V gene has CDR1 SEHNR and CDR2 FQNEAQ (reference sequence). Trimming pared 6 bases from V and 0 bases from J, leaving 9 bases between. CDR3 protein: CASRRESSYEQYF. The CDR3 DNA is TGTGCCAGCAGAAGGGAGAGCTCCTACGAGCAGTACTTC.

The chain links TRBV18 to TRBJ1-1, with D uncertain. The V end lost 4 bases, the J end lost 5 bases, and 11 bases lay between the germline ends. Germline CDR1 and CDR2: KGHSH and LQKENI. This CDR3 is 13 amino acids long. CDR3 in DNA: TGTGCCAGCTCACTGGGGAAGGAGACTGAAGCTTTCTTT. Its protein is CASSLGKETEAFF.

This chain links TRBV11-1 with TRBJ1-1, with D unclear. CDR3 size: 13 residues. Germline V lookup: CDR1 SGHAT, CDR2 FQDESV (reference sequence). Trimming pared 3 bases from V and 1 base from J, leaving 6 bases between. The CDR3 loop is CASSFSANTEAFF. CDR3 DNA sequence: TGTGCCAGCAGCTTTAGTGCGAACACTGAAGCTTTCTTT.

The V gene is TRBV30, the J gene TRBJ2-5; 13 nucleotides agree with TRBD2. There are 17 residues in the CDR3. After removal of 3 bases from V and 1 base from J, the junction contained 8 bases not matched to a gene. CDR1 and CDR2 (germline): GTSNPN, SVGIG (reference sequence). Here the CDR3 DNA reads TGTGCCTGGAGCATCGGACTAGCGGGAGTTCTCCAAGAGACCCAGTACTTC. Protein sequence: CAWSIGLAGVLQETQYF.

Here the CDR3 reads CASSIPAGNEQFF. CDR3 coding DNA: TGTGCCAGTAGTATCCCCGCTGGGAATGAGCAGTTCTTC. The chain joins TRBV19 to TRBJ2-1, with D uncertain. The CDR3 has 13 amino acids. Per germline, CDR1 LNHDA and CDR2 SQIVND (reference sequence). The V and J ends lost 3 bases and 7 bases respectively, with 10 bases between them.